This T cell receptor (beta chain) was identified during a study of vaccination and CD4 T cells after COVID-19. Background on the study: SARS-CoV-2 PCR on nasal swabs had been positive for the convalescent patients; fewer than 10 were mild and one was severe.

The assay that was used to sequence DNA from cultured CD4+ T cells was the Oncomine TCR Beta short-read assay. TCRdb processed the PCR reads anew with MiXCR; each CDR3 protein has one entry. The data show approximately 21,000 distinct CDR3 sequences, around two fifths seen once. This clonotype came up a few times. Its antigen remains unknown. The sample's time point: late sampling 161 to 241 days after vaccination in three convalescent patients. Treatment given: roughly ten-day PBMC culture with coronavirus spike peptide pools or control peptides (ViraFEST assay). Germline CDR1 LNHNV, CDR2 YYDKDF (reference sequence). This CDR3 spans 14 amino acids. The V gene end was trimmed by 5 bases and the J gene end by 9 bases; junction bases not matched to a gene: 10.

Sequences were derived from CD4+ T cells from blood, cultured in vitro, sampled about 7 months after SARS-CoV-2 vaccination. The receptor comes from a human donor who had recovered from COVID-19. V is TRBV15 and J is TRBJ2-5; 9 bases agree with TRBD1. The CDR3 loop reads CATSLDRGIGSQYF. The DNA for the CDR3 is TGTGCCACCAGCCTGGACAGGGGAATTGGGTCCCAGTACTTC. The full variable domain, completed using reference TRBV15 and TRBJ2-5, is DAMVIQNPRYQVTQFGKPVTLSCSQTLNHNVMYWYQQKSSQAPKLLFHYYDKDFNNEADTPDNFQSRRPNTSFCFLDIRSPGLGDTAMYLCATSLDRGIGSQYFGPGTRLLVL.